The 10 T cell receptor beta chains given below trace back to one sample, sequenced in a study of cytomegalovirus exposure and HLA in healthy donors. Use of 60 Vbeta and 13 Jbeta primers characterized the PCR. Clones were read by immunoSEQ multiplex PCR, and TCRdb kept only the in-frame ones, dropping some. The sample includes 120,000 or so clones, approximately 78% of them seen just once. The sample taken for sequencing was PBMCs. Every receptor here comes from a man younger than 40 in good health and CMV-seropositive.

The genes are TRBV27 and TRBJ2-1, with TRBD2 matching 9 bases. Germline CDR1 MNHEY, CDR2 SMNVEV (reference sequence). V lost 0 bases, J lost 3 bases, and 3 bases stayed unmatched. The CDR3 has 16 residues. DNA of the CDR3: TGTGCCAGCAGTTTATCTCCTAGCGGGATCTACAATGAGCAGTTCTTC. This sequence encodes CASSLSPSGIYNEQFF.

The CDR3 sequence is CASSYPGVSYNEQFF. CDR3 DNA: TGTGCCAGCAGTTACCCAGGGGTATCCTACAATGAGCAGTTCTTC. The chain couples TRBV6-6 to TRBJ2-1, with D tentatively TRBD1 (6 bases). V lost 2 bases and J lost 1, with 9 bases in between. Germline loops: CDR1 MNHNY, CDR2 SVGAGI (reference sequence). The CDR3 covers 15 residues.

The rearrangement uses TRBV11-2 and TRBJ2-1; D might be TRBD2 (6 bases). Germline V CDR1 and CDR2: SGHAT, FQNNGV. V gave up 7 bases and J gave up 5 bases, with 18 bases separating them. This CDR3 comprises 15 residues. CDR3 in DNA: TGTGCCAGCATGATGCGGGGAACCAGTGACAATGAGCAGTTCTTC. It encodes CASMMRGTSDNEQFF.

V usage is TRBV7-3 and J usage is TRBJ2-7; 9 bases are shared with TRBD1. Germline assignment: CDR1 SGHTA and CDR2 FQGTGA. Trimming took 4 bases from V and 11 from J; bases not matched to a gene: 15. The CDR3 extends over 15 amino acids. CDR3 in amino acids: CASSSSGGQGFNKYF. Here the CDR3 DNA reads TGTGCCAGCAGCTCCTCCGGGGGACAGGGTTTTAATAAGTACTTC.

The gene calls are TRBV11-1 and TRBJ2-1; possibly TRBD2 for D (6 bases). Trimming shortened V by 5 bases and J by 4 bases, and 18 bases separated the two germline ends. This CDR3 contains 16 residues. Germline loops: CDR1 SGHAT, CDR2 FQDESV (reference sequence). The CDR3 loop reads CASSRAPRGGYNEQFF. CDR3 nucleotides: TGTGCCAGCAGCAGGGCGCCCCGAGGAGGGTACAATGAGCAGTTCTTC.

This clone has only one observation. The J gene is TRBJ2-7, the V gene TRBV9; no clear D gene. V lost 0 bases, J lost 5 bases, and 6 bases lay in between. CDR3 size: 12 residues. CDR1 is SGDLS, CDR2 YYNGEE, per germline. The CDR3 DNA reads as TGTGCCAGCAGCGTAGGAACGGACGAGCAGTACTTC. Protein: CASSVGTDEQYF.

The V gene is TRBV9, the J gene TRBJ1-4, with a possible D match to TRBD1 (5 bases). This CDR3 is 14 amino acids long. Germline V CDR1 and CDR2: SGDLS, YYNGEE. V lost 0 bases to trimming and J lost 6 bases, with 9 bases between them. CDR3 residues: CASSVGTRDEKLFF. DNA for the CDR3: TGTGCCAGCAGCGTAGGGACACGGGATGAAAAACTGTTTTTT.

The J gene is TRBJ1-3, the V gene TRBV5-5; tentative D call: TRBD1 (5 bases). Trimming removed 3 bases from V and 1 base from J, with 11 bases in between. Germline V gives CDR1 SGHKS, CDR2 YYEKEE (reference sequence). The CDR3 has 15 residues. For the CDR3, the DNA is TGTGCCAGCAGCTGGACCCCAGGGTCTGGAAACACCATATATTTT. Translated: CASSWTPGSGNTIYF.

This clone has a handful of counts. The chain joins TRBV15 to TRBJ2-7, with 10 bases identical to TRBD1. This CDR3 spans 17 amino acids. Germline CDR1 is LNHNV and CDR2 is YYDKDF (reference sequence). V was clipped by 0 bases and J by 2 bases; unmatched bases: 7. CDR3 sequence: CATSRERDRGTTYEQYF. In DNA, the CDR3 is TGTGCCACCAGCAGAGAGCGGGACAGGGGTACCACCTACGAGCAGTACTTC.

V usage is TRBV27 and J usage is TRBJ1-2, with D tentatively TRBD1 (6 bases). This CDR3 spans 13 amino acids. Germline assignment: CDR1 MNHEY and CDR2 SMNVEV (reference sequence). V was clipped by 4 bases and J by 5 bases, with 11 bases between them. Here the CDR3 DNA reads TGTGCCAGCAGTTCCGGACAGCTGTATGGCTACACCTTC. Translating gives CASSSGQLYGYTF.